This note documents a single T cell receptor beta chain sequence. The antigen remains unidentified. This sample was taken from a study of cytomegalovirus exposure and HLA in healthy donors. About the research overall: Researchers previously reported finding 90 million to 130 million unique TCR beta sequences from some 180 million T cells.

V lost 5 bases and J 5 bases, leaving 21 bases between the germline ends. From germline, CDR1 is MNHEY and CDR2 SMNVEV (reference sequence). The CDR3 covers 16 residues. Broader study findings: Based on reports, TCR beta sequences accurately predicted HLA-A and HLA-B alleles for most subjects. Clonal expansion was found to be greater in HLA-associated TCR beta chains than in equally common others in a later analysis.

Primers for the PCR totalled 60 Vbeta and 13 Jbeta. The method was immunoSEQ multiplex PCR; TCRdb's version includes in-frame clones alone and lacks a portion of them. Counted here are about 110,000 clones, under 85% occurring once; the ten biggest clones make up 5% to 7.5%. The origin of this receptor is a man aged 30 to 45 in good health and CMV-seropositive. Sequenced: PBMCs. The chain carries TRBV27 and TRBJ1-1; possibly TRBD1 for D (5 bases). CDR3 in DNA: TGTGCCAGCAGTAGCCGGGAGGGGCGCGTATTTACTGAAGCTTTCTTT. This sequence encodes CASSSREGRVFTEAFF.